These T cell receptor beta chains were read from a single sample in a study of CD8 T cells in ankylosing spondylitis. Using its own MiXCR run on the 5' RACE reads, TCRdb lists one record per CDR3 protein. Of around 490,000 distinct CDR3 sequences detected, about 5% appear once; the ten largest clones hold 3.5%. Sequencing was carried out using blood, either unsorted or a sorted T cell fraction (not recorded which). These receptor sequences come from a male donor with ankylosing spondylitis. Both conserved end residues are part of each CDR3. Each record gives: V gene, J gene, D gene, clone size, CDR3 protein, CDR3 DNA. D genes are given only for firm matches. Clone size is stated in some rows and not others, as once, few, many or a class when expanded.

v_call: TRBV27
j_call: TRBJ2-7
d_call: NA
clone_size: many
cdr3_aa: CASSLGTASLEQYF
cdr3_nt: TGTGCCAGCAGTTTGGGGACGGCGAGTTTAGAGCAGTACTTC

v_call: TRBV29-1
j_call: TRBJ2-5
d_call: NA
clone_size: many
cdr3_aa: CSVGETRTQYF
cdr3_nt: TGCAGCGTTGGCGAAACGAGGACCCAGTACTTC

v_call: TRBV20-1
j_call: TRBJ2-1
d_call: NA
clone_size: many
cdr3_aa: CSARGAFGRIYNEQFF
cdr3_nt: TGCAGTGCTAGGGGGGCCTTCGGCCGGATCTACAATGAGCAGTTCTTC

v_call: TRBV7-9
j_call: TRBJ1-1
d_call: NA
clone_size: many
cdr3_aa: CASMGRDNTEAFF
cdr3_nt: TGTGCCAGCATGGGCAGGGACAACACTGAAGCTTTCTTT

v_call: TRBV5-1
j_call: TRBJ1-1
d_call: NA
clone_size: many
cdr3_aa: CASSLASGAANTEAFF
cdr3_nt: TGCGCCAGCAGCTTGGCCTCGGGAGCGGCGAACACTGAAGCTTTCTTT

v_call: TRBV29-1
j_call: TRBJ1-1
d_call: NA
clone_size: many
cdr3_aa: CSVKYRNTEAFF
cdr3_nt: TGCAGCGTTAAATACAGGAACACTGAAGCTTTCTTT

v_call: TRBV6-2/TRBV6-3
j_call: TRBJ2-1
d_call: TRBD2
clone_size: many
cdr3_aa: CATPHWGLDVSLDNEQFF
cdr3_nt: TGTGCCACGCCCCATTGGGGACTAGATGTCTCTCTGGACAATGAGCAGTTCTTC

v_call: TRBV27
j_call: TRBJ1-2
d_call: NA
clone_size: many
cdr3_aa: CASSGVPYGYTF
cdr3_nt: TGTGCCAGCAGCGGGGTCCCTTATGGCTACACCTTC

v_call: TRBV11-2
j_call: TRBJ1-2
d_call: TRBD1
clone_size: many
cdr3_aa: CASSLGPGQPYYGYTF
cdr3_nt: TGTGCCAGCAGCTTGGGACCGGGACAGCCTTACTATGGCTACACCTTC

v_call: TRBV11-2
j_call: TRBJ2-5
d_call: TRBD1
clone_size: NA
cdr3_aa: CASRTSGTGRGATQYF
cdr3_nt: TGTGCCAGCAGAACCTCCGGGACAGGGAGGGGAGCGACCCAGTACTTC

v_call: TRBV12-3/TRBV12-4
j_call: TRBJ2-4
d_call: NA
clone_size: NA
cdr3_aa: CASSFRTEPAKNIQYF
cdr3_nt: TGTGCCAGCAGTTTCCGGACAGAACCGGCCAAAAACATTCAGTACTTC

v_call: TRBV5-6
j_call: TRBJ2-4
d_call: TRBD2
clone_size: many
cdr3_aa: CASSLGGGRTPKNIQYF
cdr3_nt: TGTGCCAGCAGCTTGGGGGGCGGGAGGACACCCAAAAACATTCAGTACTTC

v_call: TRBV29-1
j_call: TRBJ2-2
d_call: NA
clone_size: many
cdr3_aa: CSVESRRGGGELFF
cdr3_nt: TGCAGCGTTGAGTCCCGCAGGGGCGGCGGGGAGCTGTTTTTT

v_call: TRBV20-1
j_call: TRBJ2-1
d_call: TRBD2
clone_size: NA
cdr3_aa: CSARVVAGRSYNEQFF
cdr3_nt: TGCAGTGCTAGAGTCGTAGCGGGAAGGTCCTACAATGAGCAGTTCTTC

v_call: TRBV6-1
j_call: TRBJ1-4
d_call: NA
clone_size: many
cdr3_aa: CASRDWGATNEKLFF
cdr3_nt: TGTGCCAGCAGAGATTGGGGAGCAACTAATGAAAAACTGTTTTTT

v_call: TRBV29-1
j_call: TRBJ2-1
d_call: NA
clone_size: many
cdr3_aa: CSGLGTPSYNEQFF
cdr3_nt: TGCAGCGGCTTGGGGACACCCTCCTACAATGAGCAGTTCTTC

v_call: TRBV20-1
j_call: TRBJ1-5
d_call: NA
clone_size: many
cdr3_aa: CSALNPTGENQPQHF
cdr3_nt: TGCAGTGCTCTAAACCCGACAGGAGAGAATCAGCCCCAGCATTTT

v_call: TRBV10-3
j_call: TRBJ1-3
d_call: TRBD1
clone_size: many
cdr3_aa: CATTDRAGNTIYF
cdr3_nt: TGTGCCACGACGGACAGGGCTGGAAACACCATATATTTT

v_call: TRBV20-1
j_call: TRBJ1-4
d_call: TRBD1
clone_size: many
cdr3_aa: CSASRDRIYEKLFF
cdr3_nt: TGCAGTGCTAGCCGGGACAGGATATATGAAAAACTGTTTTTT

v_call: TRBV19
j_call: TRBJ1-2
d_call: NA
clone_size: few
cdr3_aa: CASTPRGTDGYTF
cdr3_nt: TGTGCCAGTACCCCGAGGGGGACGGATGGCTACACCTTC

v_call: TRBV4-3
j_call: TRBJ2-7
d_call: TRBD2
clone_size: NA
cdr3_aa: CASSQDSSGGTREQYF
cdr3_nt: TGCGCCAGCAGCCAAGATTCCAGCGGGGGGACCCGCGAGCAGTACTTC

v_call: TRBV20-1
j_call: TRBJ1-1
d_call: NA
clone_size: NA
cdr3_aa: CSASERSTEAFF
cdr3_nt: TGCAGTGCTTCGGAGCGGAGCACTGAAGCTTTCTTT

v_call: TRBV20-1
j_call: TRBJ2-3
d_call: NA
clone_size: NA
cdr3_aa: CSARRGDSTETQYF
cdr3_nt: TGCAGTGCTAGAAGGGGGGATAGCACAGAGACGCAGTATTTT

v_call: TRBV2
j_call: TRBJ1-1
d_call: NA
clone_size: many
cdr3_aa: CASSPKRENTEAFF
cdr3_nt: TGTGCCAGCAGTCCTAAGAGGGAGAACACTGAAGCTTTCTTT

v_call: TRBV4-3
j_call: TRBJ2-1
d_call: TRBD1
clone_size: many
cdr3_aa: CASSQYGTGGAYNEQFF
cdr3_nt: TGCGCCAGCAGCCAGTACGGGACAGGGGGCGCCTACAATGAGCAGTTCTTC

v_call: TRBV20-1
j_call: TRBJ2-1
d_call: TRBD2
clone_size: many
cdr3_aa: CSAPGLAGVGEQFF
cdr3_nt: TGCAGTGCCCCGGGACTAGCGGGAGTTGGTGAGCAGTTCTTC

v_call: TRBV20-1
j_call: TRBJ2-7
d_call: NA
clone_size: many
cdr3_aa: CSARGGGGLGQYF
cdr3_nt: TGCAGTGCCCGTGGGGGAGGGGGCTTGGGGCAGTACTTC

v_call: TRBV7-2
j_call: TRBJ2-5
d_call: TRBD2
clone_size: NA
cdr3_aa: CASSPFGGQETQYF
cdr3_nt: TGTGCCAGCAGCCCGTTCGGGGGGCAAGAGACCCAGTACTTC

v_call: TRBV5-1
j_call: TRBJ1-2
d_call: TRBD1
clone_size: many
cdr3_aa: CASSLDQGAYGYTF
cdr3_nt: TGCGCCAGCAGCTTGGATCAGGGGGCTTATGGCTACACCTTC

v_call: TRBV5-1
j_call: TRBJ2-1
d_call: TRBD1
clone_size: many
cdr3_aa: CASSLGTGEPYNEQFF
cdr3_nt: TGCGCCAGCAGCTTAGGGACAGGGGAACCCTACAATGAGCAGTTCTTC

v_call: TRBV4-3
j_call: TRBJ2-7
d_call: NA
clone_size: NA
cdr3_aa: CASSQRTVTYEQYF
cdr3_nt: TGCGCCAGCAGCCAACGGACGGTCACCTACGAGCAGTACTTC

v_call: TRBV20-1
j_call: TRBJ2-7
d_call: NA
clone_size: many
cdr3_aa: CSARDRDFLF
cdr3_nt: TGCAGTGCTAGAGACCGGGACTTCTTGTTC

v_call: TRBV29-1
j_call: TRBJ2-1
d_call: NA
clone_size: many
cdr3_aa: CSVDLAAVVNEQFF
cdr3_nt: TGCAGCGTTGACTTAGCGGCTGTAGTGAATGAGCAGTTCTTC

v_call: TRBV5-1
j_call: TRBJ2-1
d_call: NA
clone_size: few
cdr3_aa: CASSSSPRGASSYNEQFF
cdr3_nt: TGCGCCAGCAGCTCCTCCCCTCGAGGCGCCAGCTCCTACAATGAGCAGTTCTTC

v_call: TRBV24-1
j_call: TRBJ2-7
d_call: TRBD1
clone_size: few
cdr3_aa: CATSEPGTGKKQYF
cdr3_nt: TGTGCCACCAGTGAACCTGGGACAGGGAAAAAGCAGTACTTC

v_call: TRBV19
j_call: TRBJ2-7
d_call: NA
clone_size: few
cdr3_aa: CATRSGSLGEQYF
cdr3_nt: TGTGCCACTCGCAGTGGGTCTCTAGGCGAGCAGTACTTC

v_call: TRBV6-5
j_call: TRBJ1-1
d_call: NA
clone_size: NA
cdr3_aa: CASSYTTGGTEAFF
cdr3_nt: TGTGCCAGCAGTTACACGACAGGTGGCACTGAAGCTTTCTTT

v_call: TRBV7-2
j_call: TRBJ1-6
d_call: TRBD1
clone_size: few
cdr3_aa: CASSLPHGTGYYSPLHF
cdr3_nt: TGTGCCAGCAGCTTACCGCACGGGACAGGGTACTATTCACCCCTCCACTTT

v_call: TRBV6-2/TRBV6-3
j_call: TRBJ2-7
d_call: NA
clone_size: many
cdr3_aa: CASSYSRGSGYEQYF
cdr3_nt: TGTGCCAGCAGTTACTCCCGAGGGTCGGGGTACGAGCAGTACTTC

v_call: TRBV28
j_call: TRBJ1-5
d_call: NA
clone_size: many
cdr3_aa: CASSFRGESNQPQHF
cdr3_nt: TGTGCCAGCAGTTTTCGAGGGGAGAGCAATCAGCCCCAGCATTTT

v_call: TRBV6-6
j_call: TRBJ2-7
d_call: NA
clone_size: many
cdr3_aa: CASHRTRGDEQYF
cdr3_nt: TGTGCCAGTCATCGGACACGCGGGGACGAGCAGTACTTC

v_call: TRBV12-3/TRBV12-4
j_call: TRBJ1-1
d_call: TRBD1
clone_size: many
cdr3_aa: CASRGQGMNTEAFF
cdr3_nt: TGTGCCAGCAGGGGACAGGGGATGAACACTGAAGCTTTCTTT

v_call: TRBV27
j_call: TRBJ1-1
d_call: NA
clone_size: many
cdr3_aa: CASAEDPLNTEAFF
cdr3_nt: TGTGCCAGCGCCGAGGATCCGCTGAACACTGAAGCTTTCTTT

v_call: TRBV7-8
j_call: TRBJ1-1
d_call: NA
clone_size: many
cdr3_aa: CASSSGGGNTEAFF
cdr3_nt: TGTGCCAGCAGCTCGGGGGGAGGGAACACTGAAGCTTTCTTT